This T cell receptor beta chain was captured in a study of blood T cell repertoires in COVID-19. Study in general: The United States, Italy and Spain supplied acute and convalescent COVID-19 samples. Sample material is recorded as cDNA or gDNA derived from T cells, B-cell-depleted T cells, or PBMCs.

The CDR3 has 16 amino acids. The germline V gene encodes CDR1 KGHDR and CDR2 SFDVKD. V gave up 4 bases and J gave up 4 bases, with 18 bases separating them. The table lists this clone with a few counts. Clones were sequenced by immunoSEQ multiplex PCR, and TCRdb holds only the in-frame ones, with some missing. The table includes 120,000 to 150,000 clones, about 85% detected once. The material sequenced was peripheral blood. The chain is built from TRBV24-1 and TRBJ1-2, with D possibly being TRBD1 (5 bases). The receptor's source is a human donor in a cohort sampled during active COVID-19. CDR3 residues: CATSDSGTLGSYGYTF. In nucleotides, the CDR3 is TGTGCCACCAGTGACTCCGGGACTTTGGGCAGCTATGGCTACACCTTC.